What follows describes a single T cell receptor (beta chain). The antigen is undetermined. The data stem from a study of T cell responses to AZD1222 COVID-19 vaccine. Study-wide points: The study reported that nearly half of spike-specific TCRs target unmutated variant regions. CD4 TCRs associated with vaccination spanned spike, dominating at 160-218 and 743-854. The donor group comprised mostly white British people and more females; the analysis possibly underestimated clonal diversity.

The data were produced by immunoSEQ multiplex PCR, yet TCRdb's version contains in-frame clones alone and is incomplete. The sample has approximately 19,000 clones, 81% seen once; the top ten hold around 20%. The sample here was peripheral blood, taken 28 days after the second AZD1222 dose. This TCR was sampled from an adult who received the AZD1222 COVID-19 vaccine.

In nucleotides, the CDR3 is TGTGCCAGCAGCTTAGGGCTGGCAGATACGCAGTATTTT. It yields the protein CASSLGLADTQYF. J is TRBJ2-3 and V is TRBV11-3; D gene uncertain. This CDR3 spans 13 amino acids. The germline V gene has CDR1 SGHNT and CDR2 YENEEA. V was trimmed by 1 base and J by 4 bases, leaving 6 bases between them.